This section outlines one TCR beta chain sequence together with its context. Its antigen is currently unknown. PCR amplification relied on 60 Vbeta primers (plus 13 Jbeta primers). Repertoires were generated with immunoSEQ multiplex PCR, while TCRdb's copy carries only in-frame clones and drops some. The table for this sample gives around 130,000 clones. This sample was taken from a study of cytomegalovirus exposure and HLA in healthy donors. Whole-study context: Most genotyped donors, roughly 80% of 300 to 400, had Caucasian-associated genetic ancestry.

Study-level points and caveats: In an earlier analysis, about 90% or about 30%: the productive usage of most TCR beta V segments. Another analysis was done later, and it associated around 15,000 TCR beta sequences with HLA alleles at 0.05 false discovery rate. It was reported in a later analysis that an Asian-associated ancestry cluster showed fewer N-insertions than the roughly 660-donor mean.

Looked up from germline, CDR1 is MNHGY and CDR2 is SVAAGI. This CDR3 comprises 19 residues. V lost 7 bases to trimming and J lost 1 base, with 28 bases between them. Sequencing was carried out using PBMCs. The sequence came from a woman in her 40s in good health and CMV-seronegative. The chain joins TRBV6-9 to TRBJ1-2; no clear D gene. This CDR3 is CASTSTTSRRWNVNYGYTF. The CDR3 DNA is TGTGCCAGCACATCAACCACAAGTAGGAGGTGGAACGTTAACTATGGCTACACCTTC.